Below are 14 T cell receptor beta chains sequenced from a single sample in a study of high-grade serous ovarian cancer treatment subgroups. Profiling relied on immunoSEQ multiplex PCR, and the TCRdb table lists in-frame clones only, not all of them. The sample has approximately 30,000 clones; around 80% are singletons. Tumor tissue was taken before any definitive surgery or chemotherapy was given. Sequencing was done on a sample of tumor tissue. The receptors derive from a human donor with high-grade serous ovarian cancer.

The CDR3 spells CSVLRLADTGELFF. CDR3 DNA sequence: TGCAGCGTTCTCCGACTAGCGGACACCGGGGAGCTGTTTTTT. The V gene is TRBV29-1, the J gene TRBJ2-2, with TRBD2 identical over 9 bases. The length of the CDR3 is 14 residues. J was trimmed by 3 bases and V by 5 bases; bases with no gene match: 4. Germline values: CDR1 SQVTM, CDR2 ANQGSEA.

The V and J genes are TRBV28 and TRBJ2-7; D gene uncertain. Germline lookup yields CDR1 MDHEN and CDR2 SYDVKM. Trimming took 2 bases from V and 4 from J, leaving 18 bases between them. The CDR3 runs to 16 residues. The CDR3 sequence is CASSLISGGQKYEQYF. CDR3 nucleotide sequence: TGTGCCAGCAGTTTAATAAGTGGTGGGCAGAAATACGAGCAGTACTTC. The full variable domain, rest sourced from reference TRBV28 and TRBJ2-7, is DVKVTQSSRYLVKRTGEKVFLECVQDMDHENMFWYRQDPGLGLRLIYFSYDVKMKEKGDIPEGYSVSREKKERFSLILESASTNQTSMYLCASSLISGGQKYEQYFGPGTRLTVT.

The gene calls are TRBV28 and TRBJ2-7; TRBD2 agrees at 11 bases. The germline V gene has CDR1 MDHEN and CDR2 SYDVKM. The CDR3 is 14 amino acids. The ends lost 6 bases at V and 5 bases at J; junction bases unmatched: 6. The CDR3 loop reads CASSRPGLADEQYF. CDR3 coding DNA: TGTGCCAGCAGCCGACCGGGACTAGCGGACGAGCAGTACTTC.

The chain links TRBV5-1 to TRBJ2-1; 9 bases agree with TRBD2. The germline CDR1 and CDR2 sequences are SGHRS and YFSETQ. CDR3 length: 17 amino acids. After removal of 0 bases from V and 5 bases from J, the junction contained 9 bases not matched to a gene. The CDR3: CASSLEFLAGLNNEQFF. The CDR3 DNA reads TGCGCCAGCAGCTTGGAGTTTCTAGCGGGATTGAACAATGAGCAGTTCTTC.

V gene TRBV11-2 combines with J gene TRBJ2-7; TRBD2 aligns across 8 bases. CDR3 length equals 15 residues. V lost 4 bases, J lost 4 bases, and 9 bases stayed unmatched. Germline V gene lookup returns CDR1 SGHAT and CDR2 FQNNGV. The CDR3 protein is CASSSQQGLVYEQYF. CDR3 in DNA: TGTGCCAGCAGCTCGCAACAGGGACTAGTGTACGAGCAGTACTTC.

V gene TRBV5-1 combines with J gene TRBJ2-5; TRBD2 aligns across 7 bases. Germline-derived CDR1 and CDR2 are SGHRS and YFSETQ. The CDR3 has 15 amino acids. The V segment lost 0 bases and the J segment 1 base; nucleotides outside the gene matches: 3. CDR3 sequence: CASSLVREAQETQYF. The CDR3 DNA reads as TGCGCCAGCAGCTTGGTACGGGAGGCCCAAGAGACCCAGTACTTC.

The chain carries TRBV5-1 and TRBJ2-7; 10 bases are a match to TRBD1. This CDR3 has 15 residues. V lost 0 bases, J lost 3 bases, and 3 bases stayed unmatched. Looked up from germline, CDR1 is SGHRS and CDR2 is YFSETQ. The CDR3 coding sequence is TGCGCCAGCAGCTTGGAAGGGACAGGGGTCTACGAGCAGTACTTC. This gives the protein CASSLEGTGVYEQYF.

The J gene is TRBJ2-2, the V gene TRBV18; tentative D call: TRBD1 (6 bases). The V and J ends lost 3 bases and 2 bases respectively, with 10 bases between them. The germline V gene encodes CDR1 KGHSH and CDR2 LQKENI. CDR3 length equals 15 residues. CDR3 bases: TGTGCCAGCTCACCCGCGACAGGAAACACCGGGGAGCTGTTTTTT. It codes for CASSPATGNTGELFF.

The rearrangement links TRBV20-1 to TRBJ1-2; D is undetermined. The length of the CDR3 is 11 residues. The germline V gene has CDR1 DFQATT and CDR2 SNEGSKA (reference sequence). V lost 5 bases, J lost 3 bases, and 7 bases lay in between. CDR3: CSALSHYGYTF. In DNA form, the CDR3 reads TGCAGTGCTTTGTCCCACTATGGCTACACCTTC.

V and J are TRBV9 and TRBJ1-4; 9 nucleotides line up with TRBD1. The CDR3 is 13 residues long. J gave up 8 bases and V 4 bases, and 3 bases lay outside the gene matches. The V gene's germline CDR1 is SGDLS and CDR2 YYNGEE. The CDR3 coding sequence is TGTGCCAGCAGCACGGGACAGGGCGAAAAACTGTTTTTT. This sequence encodes CASSTGQGEKLFF.

This clone is a singleton in its sample. This rearrangement joins TRBV9 to TRBJ2-7, with D possibly being TRBD2 (5 bases). Trimming pared 3 bases from V and 6 bases from J, leaving 16 bases between. Germline V gene sequence: CDR1 SGDLS, CDR2 YYNGEE. This CDR3 comprises 14 residues. CDR3 sequence reads: CASSGSGDLSEQYF. The CDR3 DNA reads TGTGCCAGCAGCGGATCCGGGGATTTGTCCGAGCAGTACTTC. Drawing the rest from reference TRBV9 and TRBJ2-7, the complete variable domain is DSGVTQTPKHLITATGQRVTLRCSPRSGDLSVYWYQQSLDQGLQFLIQYYNGEERAKGNILERFSAQQFPDLHSELNLSSLELGDSALYFCASSGSGDLSEQYFGPGTRLTVT.

J is TRBJ2-5 and V is TRBV19, with D maybe TRBD1 (5 bases). In germline, CDR1 is LNHDA, CDR2 SQIVND (reference sequence). V lost 4 bases and J 4 bases, leaving 16 bases between the germline ends. The CDR3 is 15 amino acids. The CDR3 sequence: CASSKTTVRGETQYF. Written as DNA, the CDR3 is TGTGCCAGTAGTAAAACGACAGTTCGAGGAGAGACCCAGTACTTC.

This rearrangement joins TRBV27 to TRBJ1-2; 7 bases match TRBD1. The CDR3 has 16 residues. CDR1 and CDR2 (germline): MNHEY, SMNVEV (reference sequence). V shed 6 bases and J 4 bases; nucleotides not matched to a gene: 14. In nucleotides, the CDR3 is TGTGCCAGCAGGATTACAGGGGCACCGGGTATCTATGGCTACACCTTC. This codes for CASRITGAPGIYGYTF.

In DNA form, the CDR3 reads TGCGCCAGCGCCCGGGAAATTACTAATGAAAAACTGTTTTTT. This encodes CASAREITNEKLFF. The chain joins TRBV5-1 to TRBJ1-4; D not resolved. Germline V lookup: CDR1 SGHRS, CDR2 YFSETQ. This CDR3 is 14 amino acids long. Trimming left V 7 bases short and J 2 bases short, with 12 bases between.